The next 8 T cell receptor beta chains were all read from a single sample in a study of chronic HIV infection and antiretroviral therapy. TCRdb analysed the 5' RACE reads with MiXCR anew, one entry per CDR3 protein. The top ten clones hold under 3% of a sample with about 31,000 distinct CDR3 sequences, around 9% of them seen once. The sample was peripheral blood. Receptor source: an adult who had HIV and had not received antiretroviral therapy, or was an uninfected healthy control (not recorded which).

The chain employs TRBV27 and TRBJ2-1, with no clear D. Germline loops: CDR1 MNHEY, CDR2 SMNVEV (reference sequence). There are 14 residues in the CDR3. The V end lost 2 bases, the J end lost 9 bases, and 14 bases lay between the germline ends. In DNA, the CDR3 is TGTGCCAGCAGTTTAGGGCCCCTGGTAGCTGAGCAGTTCTTC. Translating gives CASSLGPLVAEQFF.

The chain has TRBV7-2 and TRBJ2-1; TRBD1 matches 7 bases. This CDR3 has 15 amino acids. The ends lost 5 bases at V and 0 bases at J; junction bases unmatched: 4. CDR1 SGHTA and CDR2 FQGNSA come from the germline V gene. The CDR3 loop reads CASSPGGSSYNEQFF. The CDR3 DNA follows: TGTGCCAGCAGCCCAGGGGGAAGCTCCTACAATGAGCAGTTCTTC.

This clonotype was counted a few times. V usage is TRBV6-5 and J usage is TRBJ2-1, with D perhaps matching TRBD1 (6 bases). Trimming pared 6 bases from V and 1 base from J, leaving 7 bases between. Germline V gene lookup returns CDR1 MNHEY and CDR2 SVGAGI. The CDR3 is made up of 13 amino acids. The CDR3 is CASRQGSYNEQFF. In DNA form, the CDR3 reads TGTGCCAGCAGACAGGGTTCCTACAATGAGCAGTTCTTC.

This clonotype has more than one count but fewer than ten. V gene TRBV20-1 combines with J gene TRBJ1-5; possible D gene TRBD1, 5 bases. V was pared by 1 base and J by 2 bases, with 9 bases between. This CDR3 comprises 14 residues. Looked up from germline, CDR1 is DFQATT and CDR2 is SNEGSKA (reference sequence). The CDR3 region has the DNA TGCAGTGCTAGAGGGGGGGTTGGCAATCAGCCCCAGCATTTT. Its protein product is CSARGGVGNQPQHF.

This clonotype was seen ten or more times. The chain couples TRBV20-1 to TRBJ2-3, with TRBD2 matching over 8 bases. CDR3 length equals 13 residues. With V trimmed by 3 bases and J by 6 bases, 5 bases remained unmatched. Germline loops: CDR1 DFQATT, CDR2 SNEGSKA (reference sequence). CDR3 loop: CSASQAGGDTQYF. CDR3 sequence (DNA): TGCAGTGCTAGTCAGGCGGGAGGTGATACGCAGTATTTT.

By share, this clonotype ranks as medium-sized (0.01 to 0.1%). The genes are TRBV6-4 and TRBJ2-3, with TRBD1 matching over 7 bases. CDR1 is MRHNA and CDR2 is SNTAGT in the germline V gene. This CDR3 is 14 amino acids long. Trimming at V came to 3 bases and at J to 2 bases, leaving 2 bases not matched to a gene. The CDR3 is CASSDGTDTDTQYF. CDR3 nucleotides: TGTGCCAGCAGTGATGGGACAGACACAGATACGCAGTATTTT.

This clonotype was observed many times. J is TRBJ1-1 and V is TRBV12-5; the D gene is possibly TRBD1 (5 bases). Germline assignment: CDR1 LGHNT and CDR2 FRNRAP. The V end was cut by 7 bases, the J end by 5 bases, with 14 bases between. This CDR3 is 13 amino acids long. Here the CDR3 reads CASAPGAATEAFF. CDR3 DNA sequence: TGTGCTAGTGCCCCTGGGGCAGCAACTGAAGCTTTCTTT. Full variable domain (outside the CDR3, taken from reference TRBV12-5 and TRBJ1-1): DARVTQTPRHKVTEMGQEVTMRCQPILGHNTVFWYRQTMMQGLELLAYFRNRAPLDDSGMPKDRFSAEMPDATLATLKIQPSEPRDSAVYFCASAPGAATEAFFGQGTRLTVV.

This clonotype has at least ten counts. CDR3 loop: CASSQDPTDYGYTF. In DNA form, the CDR3 reads TGCGCCAGCAGCCAAGATCCTACAGACTATGGCTACACCTTC. The genes are TRBV4-3 and TRBJ1-2; no clear D. In germline, CDR1 is LGHNA, CDR2 YSLEER. The CDR3 spans 14 residues. Trimming stripped 0 bases from V and 3 bases from J, with 8 bases between.